The 6 T cell receptor beta chains in this list originate from one sample, sequenced in a study of blood T cells in healthy people across ages. A second PCR of 7 to 11 cycles used a sample-barcoded 5' primer and a J-beta primer mix. TCRdb itself ran the 5' RACE reads through MiXCR, one entry per CDR3 protein. The sample lists fewer than 900,000 distinct CDR3 sequences; approximately 43% were seen once. Sequencing was done on a sample of blood. The source of these receptors is a woman aged 55-69 years in good health.

This clonotype was observed many times. The chain is built from TRBV6-6 and TRBJ2-1; D not resolved. The CDR3 totals 12 residues. Per the germline V gene, CDR1 is MNHNY and CDR2 is SVGAGI (reference sequence). Trimming cost V 5 bases and J 7 bases, with 9 bases left between them. CDR3 DNA sequence: TGTGCCAGCAGTGAGTCGGATAATGAGCAGTTCTTC. The encoded protein is CASSESDNEQFF.

The chain combines TRBV10-3 with TRBJ2-7, with 9 bases matching TRBD2. J gave up 2 bases and V 2 bases, and 7 bases lay outside the gene matches. Looked up from germline, CDR1 is ENHRY and CDR2 is SYGVKD. This CDR3 comprises 16 residues. The CDR3 spells CAISEPGTSSTYEQYF. CDR3 nucleotides: TGTGCCATCAGTGAGCCAGGGACTAGCAGCACCTACGAGCAGTACTTC.

V is TRBV20-1 and J is TRBJ1-1; no definite D call. CDR3 length: 13 amino acids. Germline V gene lookup returns CDR1 DFQATT and CDR2 SNEGSKA (reference sequence). Trimming took 0 bases from V and 0 from J, leaving 5 bases between them. Here the CDR3 DNA reads TGCAGTGCTAGAGATGGGGTGAACACTGAAGCTTTCTTT. Protein sequence: CSARDGVNTEAFF.

The chain has TRBV30 and TRBJ1-2; 7 nucleotides match TRBD1. V gave up 8 bases and J gave up 8 bases; unmatched junction bases: 8. This CDR3 spans 11 amino acids. Germline V CDR1 and CDR2: GTSNPN, SVGIG (reference sequence). The CDR3 sequence: CARTRGIGYTF. In DNA form, the CDR3 reads TGTGCCCGAACCAGGGGGATCGGCTACACCTTC. Complete variable domain (other parts from reference TRBV30 and TRBJ1-2): SQTIHQWPATLVQPVGSPLSLECTVEGTSNPNLYWYRQAAGRGLQLLFYSVGIGQISSEVPQNLSASRPQDRQFILSSKKLLLSDSGFYLCARTRGIGYTFGSGTRLTVV.

This chain uses TRBV6-6 with TRBJ2-1, with a weak D call TRBD2 (6 bases). The CDR3 totals 15 residues. V shed 0 bases and J shed 15 bases, with 21 bases lying between them. The germline V gene encodes CDR1 MNHNY and CDR2 SVGAGI (reference sequence). Written as DNA, the CDR3 is TGTGCCAGCAGTTACTCTCAAGGGCCGGGAGACATGCCGTTCTTC. Encoded protein: CASSYSQGPGDMPFF.

This clonotype was seen ten or more times. The chain links TRBV12-3 or TRBV12-4 to TRBJ2-5; D is uncertain. The CDR3 extends over 13 amino acids. Trimming stripped 5 bases from V and 0 bases from J, with 7 bases between. The CDR3 DNA reads as TGTGCCAGCAGTCTTACAGACCAAGAGACCCAGTACTTC. This translates into CASSLTDQETQYF.